This TCR beta chain is from a study of blood T cells in healthy people across ages. Turning to the study itself: For every two T cells, template switching captured about one barcoded beta molecule.

A second about 7 to 12 cycle PCR used barcoded and J-beta primers. All cDNA molecules were each tagged by a template-switch adaptor with 12 random nucleotides. CDR3-containing paired-end reads numbering at least 2.5 million came from each sample. One entry per CDR3 protein results from TCRdb running MiXCR on the 5' RACE reads. The table has 1.5 million to 2 million distinct CDR3 sequences, roughly 30% seen once; the top ten hold 7% to 9%. Germline CDR1 is SGHDT and CDR2 is YYEEEE. V dropped 3 bases and J dropped 7 bases, with 13 bases sitting between them. The CDR3 covers 13 residues. Only a few counts were recorded for this clonotype. The amount of total RNA extracted per sample was at least 5.5 micrograms.

The source of this sequence is a woman younger than 45 in good health. This chain uses TRBV5-6 with TRBJ2-5, with D perhaps matching TRBD2 (5 bases). Specimen: blood. Written as DNA, the CDR3 is TGTGCCAGCAGCTCGGAGGCCTCCGGGACCCAGTACTTC. Amino acid sequence: CASSSEASGTQYF.